In its sample, the clone carrying this T cell receptor (beta chain) was seen a few times. This record comes from a study of CD8 T cells in ankylosing spondylitis. The germline V and J ends were trimmed by 0 bases and 10 bases, with 13 bases remaining between them. The CDR3 covers 14 residues. Germline CDR1 is LGHNA and CDR2 is YSLEER. TCRdb redid the calling of the 5' RACE reads with MiXCR, one entry per CDR3 protein. The table has more than 300,000 distinct CDR3 sequences, 11% seen once; the top ten hold roughly a tenth. This rearrangement joins TRBV4-3 to TRBJ2-1; D unclear. Sequences were obtained from blood, either unsorted or a sorted T cell fraction (not recorded which). The source is a female donor with ankylosing spondylitis or in good health (not recorded which). The CDR3 DNA follows: TGCGCCAGCAGCCAAGAATTCAGTAGTCGCGAGCAGTTCTTC. It yields the protein CASSQEFSSREQFF.